One sample yielded the 22 T cell receptor beta chains listed below, sequenced in a study of a mutant IDH1 vaccine in newly diagnosed glioma. Some clones are missing from TCRdb's copy, which holds only in-frame ones; the method was immunoSEQ multiplex PCR. The table shows 95,000 to 100,000 clones, with 70% to 90% occurring only once. Time point of the sample: baseline, week 1 (first vaccination visit). The treatment was: pre-vaccination baseline after standard-of-care therapy. The sequencing used PBMCs, collected from a glioma patient treated with radiotherapy, temozolomide or both. These receptors all stem from a woman aged 45-60 years with glioma.

The chain is built from TRBV6-6 and TRBJ1-2; the D gene is possibly TRBD1 (5 bases). The V end was cut by 7 bases, the J end by 8 bases, with 11 bases between. The germline V gene encodes CDR1 MNHNY and CDR2 SVGAGI (reference sequence). The CDR3 covers 11 residues. CDR3 loop: CASTREGGYTF. CDR3 DNA sequence: TGTGCCAGCACCCGGGAGGGGGGCTACACCTTC.

This clone was observed once. This chain connects TRBV9 to TRBJ2-1; 11 nucleotides align to TRBD2. The CDR3 is 16 amino acids. J lost 0 bases, V lost 2 bases, and 1 base had no gene match. Germline V CDR1 and CDR2: SGDLS, YYNGEE. The CDR3 DNA reads TGTGCCAGCAGCGTGCTAGCGGGAGGCTCCTACAATGAGCAGTTCTTC. It encodes CASSVLAGGSYNEQFF.

V usage is TRBV2 and J usage is TRBJ2-5; no clear D gene. CDR1 and CDR2 from the germline V gene are SNHLY and FYNNEI. The CDR3 is made up of 13 amino acids. The ends were cut back, 2 bases at V and 2 bases at J, with 6 bases in the middle. CDR3 DNA sequence: TGTGCCAGCAGTGAATACTCTCAAGAGACCCAGTACTTC. Its translation is CASSEYSQETQYF.

This clone was found a few times. V gene TRBV5-6 combines with J gene TRBJ1-1; 7 bases line up with TRBD1. The CDR3 spans 14 residues. Germline V gene sequence: CDR1 SGHDT, CDR2 YYEEEE. Trimming removed 0 bases from V and 4 bases from J; junction bases left unmatched: 3. CDR3 nucleotides: TGTGCCAGCAGCTTGGGGGCAGGGGGCACTGAAGCTTTCTTT. Translating it yields CASSLGAGGTEAFF.

The CDR3 region is CASSIRGNSNQPQHF. Here the CDR3 DNA reads TGTGCCAGTAGTATCAGAGGGAATAGCAATCAGCCCCAGCATTTT. The chain employs TRBV19 and TRBJ1-5; D remains unclear. V lost 3 bases, J lost 0 bases, and 9 bases lay in between. CDR3 length equals 15 residues. Germline loops: CDR1 LNHDA, CDR2 SQIVND (reference sequence).

The gene calls are TRBV18 and TRBJ1-5; the D gene is possibly TRBD1 (6 bases). V was pared by 2 bases and J by 6 bases, with 11 bases between. Germline loops: CDR1 KGHSH, CDR2 LQKENI. CDR3 length: 14 residues. The CDR3 protein is CASSPGGAGQPQHF. The CDR3, as DNA: TGTGCCAGCTCACCAGGGGGGGCAGGTCAGCCCCAGCATTTT.

The CDR3 loop is CASSLGGLETNEQFF. CDR3 in DNA: TGTGCCAGCAGTTTAGGGGGACTCGAAACCAATGAGCAGTTCTTC. The gene calls are TRBV28 and TRBJ2-1, with D possibly TRBD2 on 6 matching bases. The CDR3 sequence is 15 residues long. V shed 2 bases and J shed 6 bases, with 14 bases lying between them. Germline values: CDR1 MDHEN, CDR2 SYDVKM.

The chain couples TRBV11-3 to TRBJ1-3; TRBD1 is a possible D gene (6 bases). The CDR3 loop spans 15 amino acids. The germline V and J ends were trimmed by 0 bases and 3 bases, with 9 bases remaining between them. The germline V gene encodes CDR1 SGHNT and CDR2 YENEEA. CDR3 nucleotide sequence: TGTGCCAGCAGCTTAGATGGACAGTTTGGAAACACCATATATTTT. Protein: CASSLDGQFGNTIYF.

The chain links TRBV27 to TRBJ1-5; D uncertain. V lost 5 bases to trimming and J lost 6 bases, with 14 bases between them. The CDR3 has 14 amino acids. The V gene's germline CDR1 is MNHEY and CDR2 SMNVEV (reference sequence). The chain's CDR3 is CASSPVGLGQPQHF. DNA for the CDR3: TGTGCCAGCAGTCCCGTGGGTCTTGGTCAGCCCCAGCATTTT.

On this clone: One junction end does not reproduce the germline sequence, and a read error may be involved. CDR3 residues: CASSRDRTYEQYF. The CDR3 nucleotides read TGTGCTAGCAGCCGCGACAGAACCTACGAGCAGTACTTC. This chain uses TRBV7-7 with TRBJ2-7; TRBD1 is a possible D gene (5 bases). There are 13 residues in the CDR3. Germline V CDR1 and CDR2: SSHAT, FNYEAQ (reference sequence).

The rearrangement joins TRBV7-9 to TRBJ1-2; 8 positions agree with TRBD1. The V segment lost 1 base and the J segment 0 bases; nucleotides outside the gene matches: 4. The CDR3 contains 16 residues. Per the germline V gene, CDR1 is SEHNR and CDR2 is FQNEAQ (reference sequence). The chain's CDR3 is CASSLVAGGPNYGYTF. The CDR3 region has the DNA TGTGCCAGCAGCTTAGTGGCAGGGGGCCCTAACTATGGCTACACCTTC.

The V gene is TRBV11-2, the J gene TRBJ2-1; D remains unclear. Looked up from germline, CDR1 is SGHAT and CDR2 is FQNNGV. Trimming took off 1 base at V and 1 base at J, with 8 bases between the two ends. CDR3 length equals 15 residues. The CDR3, as DNA: TGTGCCAGCAGCTTAGGGACCTCGTCCTACAATGAGCAGTTCTTC. Residues: CASSLGTSSYNEQFF.

The chain has TRBV2 and TRBJ2-7; 8 bases agree with TRBD1. Germline-derived CDR1 and CDR2 are SNHLY and FYNNEI. V was pared by 7 bases and J by 1 base, with 9 bases of the junction left unmatched. This CDR3 has 15 residues. The CDR3 sequence is CASNPDRAGSYEQYF. The CDR3 DNA is TGTGCCAGCAACCCGGACAGGGCAGGTTCCTACGAGCAGTACTTC.

This chain uses TRBV19 with TRBJ1-2, with a tentative D call TRBD1 (5 bases). Between the trimmed V and J ends, which lost 9 bases and 3 bases, there was a span of 11 bases. Per the germline V gene, CDR1 is LNHDA and CDR2 is SQIVND (reference sequence). The CDR3 runs to 12 residues. CDR3 protein: CASWRGDYGYTF. The DNA of the CDR3 is TGTGCCAGCTGGAGAGGGGACTATGGCTACACCTTC. The variable domain in full, completed from reference TRBV19 and TRBJ1-2, reads DGGITQSPKYLFRKEGQNVTLSCEQNLNHDAMYWYRQDPGQGLRLIYYSQIVNDFQKGDIAEGYSVSREKKESFPLTVTSAQKNPTAFYLCASWRGDYGYTFGSGTRLTVV.

V usage is TRBV19 and J usage is TRBJ2-7, with D perhaps matching TRBD1 or TRBD2 (7 bases each). Trimming left V 3 bases short and J 3 bases short, with 15 bases between. The CDR3 contains 15 residues. Germline loops: CDR1 LNHDA, CDR2 SQIVND (reference sequence). CDR3 sequence: CASSIEAGGVYEQYF. For the CDR3, the DNA is TGTGCCAGTAGTATTGAAGCAGGGGGGGTCTACGAGCAGTACTTC.

The V call is TRBV25-1, the J call TRBJ1-2; D is ambiguous. The germline V and J ends were trimmed by 3 bases and 4 bases, with 9 bases remaining between them. Looked up from germline, CDR1 is MGHDK and CDR2 is SYGVNS. The CDR3 spans 13 residues. The CDR3 sequence: CASSERVGYGYTF. The CDR3 nucleotides are TGTGCCAGCAGTGAGAGGGTGGGCTATGGCTACACCTTC.

The CDR3 DNA follows: TGTGCTAGTGTCCCGGTAGGGACAGACGTAGGCACTGAAGCTTTCTTT. This codes for CASVPVGTDVGTEAFF. This chain links TRBV12-5 with TRBJ1-1; 7 bases agree with TRBD1. The V segment lost 7 bases and the J segment 4 bases; nucleotides outside the gene matches: 15. The CDR3 has 16 amino acids. CDR1 is LGHNT and CDR2 is FRNRAP in the germline V gene. Using reference TRBV12-5 and TRBJ1-1 for the parts outside the CDR3, the full variable domain is DARVTQTPRHKVTEMGQEVTMRCQPILGHNTVFWYRQTMMQGLELLAYFRNRAPLDDSGMPKDRFSAEMPDATLATLKIQPSEPRDSAVYFCASVPVGTDVGTEAFFGQGTRLTVV.

The chain joins TRBV2 to TRBJ2-3; D is perhaps TRBD1 (5 bases). Trimming pared 7 bases from V and 2 bases from J, leaving 10 bases between. Germline V gene lookup returns CDR1 SNHLY and CDR2 FYNNEI. The length of the CDR3 is 13 residues. CDR3 region: CASNRYLTDTQYF. In DNA form, the CDR3 reads TGTGCCAGCAACAGGTACCTCACAGATACGCAGTATTTT.

This chain joins TRBV6-4 and TRBJ2-3, with D perhaps TRBD2 (5 bases). The V gene's germline CDR1 is MRHNA and CDR2 SNTAGT. V was pared by 6 bases and J by 2 bases, with 15 bases between. The CDR3 loop spans 15 amino acids. The CDR3: CASSTSRAFTDTQYF. CDR3 bases: TGTGCCAGCAGCACCTCGCGGGCCTTCACAGATACGCAGTATTTT.

This rearrangement joins TRBV9 to TRBJ2-7; TRBD2 matches at 7 bases. The CDR3 is 15 residues long. J gave up 1 base and V 3 bases, and 7 bases lay outside the gene matches. Germline V CDR1 and CDR2: SGDLS, YYNGEE. As DNA, the CDR3 is TGTGCCAGCAGCGGATCTACTAGCGCGTCCTACGAGCAGTACTTC. Translation gives CASSGSTSASYEQYF.

This sequence joins TRBV29-1 and TRBJ2-4; TRBD1 matches at 8 bases. The CDR3 spans 17 residues. Trimming at V came to 1 base and at J to 1 base, leaving 9 bases not matched to a gene. Germline V gene sequence: CDR1 SQVTM, CDR2 ANQGSEA. The CDR3 loop reads CSVEAWTGSSAKNIQYF. The CDR3 coding sequence is TGCAGCGTTGAAGCTTGGACAGGGAGTAGTGCCAAAAACATTCAGTACTTC.

The chain is built from TRBV29-1 and TRBJ1-2; the D gene is possibly TRBD1 (5 bases). CDR1 is SQVTM, CDR2 ANQGSEA, per germline. The CDR3 loop spans 15 amino acids. Trimming pared 6 bases from V and 2 bases from J, leaving 19 bases between. The CDR3 DNA reads as TGCAGCGTCCCCAGAGAGGGGCGCGGGAACTATGGCTACACCTTC. It encodes CSVPREGRGNYGYTF.